The 31 T cell receptor beta chains in this list originate from one sample, sequenced in a study of T cell repertoires in cytomegalovirus infection. These receptors are not linked to any known antigen. Using its own MiXCR run on the reads, TCRdb lists one record per CDR3 protein. The repertoire includes a few hundred thousand distinct CDR3 sequences, roughly a third of them detected once, and roughly 15% sits in the top ten. The source was cultured PBMCs, collected from culture after CMV antigen stimulation. The receptors here all came from a human donor in good health (CMV status not recorded). Some clones in this sample may be carry-over from other donors' samples.

The chain uses TRBV4-3 and TRBJ2-1; D possibly corresponds to TRBD1 (5 bases). The CDR3 has 12 amino acids. Germline V CDR1 and CDR2: LGHNA, YSLEER. V was cut by 0 bases and J by 9 bases, with 6 bases left in between. DNA of the CDR3: TGCGCCAGCAGCCAAGAAGGGGTTGAGCAGTTCTTC. Translating gives CASSQEGVEQFF.

This clonotype was picked up a small number of times. The chain recombines TRBV6-1 with TRBJ2-1, with 7 bases that match TRBD2. V shed 5 bases and J 3 bases; nucleotides not matched to a gene: 10. The CDR3 loop spans 16 amino acids. Germline CDR1 and CDR2: MNHNS and SASEGT. For the CDR3, the DNA is TGTGCCAGCAGTCGATTACCGGGAGGACTCTACAATGAGCAGTTCTTC. This sequence encodes CASSRLPGGLYNEQFF.

This chain uses TRBV6-1 with TRBJ2-5; 8 positions match TRBD2. The germline V gene has CDR1 MNHNS and CDR2 SASEGT. CDR3 length equals 14 residues. Unmatched junction bases numbered 7, after V lost 8 bases and J lost 2 bases. The CDR3 DNA reads as TGTGCCAGCTCGGGAGGGGGTATACAAGAGACCCAGTACTTC. Translating gives CASSGGGIQETQYF.

The rearrangement links TRBV29-1 to TRBJ2-5, with TRBD2 as a possible D gene (6 bases). Trimming took 6 bases from V and 2 from J, leaving 22 bases between them. This CDR3 comprises 16 residues. The germline gives CDR1 SQVTM, CDR2 ANQGSEA. CDR3 sequence (DNA): TGCAGCGTCGGGGGTGGAGTGGGACGTACACAAGAGACCCAGTACTTC. Translation gives CSVGGGVGRTQETQYF. The variable domain in full, completed from reference TRBV29-1 and TRBJ2-5, reads SAVISQKPSRDICQRGTSLTIQCQVDSQVTMMFWYRQQPGQSLTLIATANQGSEATYESGFVIDKFPISRPNLTFSTLTVSNMSPEDSSIYLCSVGGGVGRTQETQYFGPGTRLLVL.

V gene TRBV5-4 combines with J gene TRBJ1-4, with 8 bases matching TRBD1. The CDR3 consists of 15 residues. The ends lost 2 bases at V and 6 bases at J; junction bases unmatched: 6. Germline V gene lookup returns CDR1 SGHNT and CDR2 YYREEE (reference sequence). In nucleotides, the CDR3 is TGTGCCAGCAGCTTACAGGGGGGCTCGTATGAAAAACTGTTTTTT. Its translation: CASSLQGGSYEKLFF.

V and J are TRBV7-8 and TRBJ2-7, with 11 bases that match TRBD2. The CDR3 loop spans 14 amino acids. V lost 5 bases, J lost 4 bases, and 4 bases stayed unmatched. Germline V gene lookup returns CDR1 SGHVS and CDR2 FQNEAQ. In DNA form, the CDR3 reads TGTGCCAGCAGCCAGGGACTAGCGGTTTACGAGCAGTACTTC. Its protein is CASSQGLAVYEQYF.

A few counts support this clonotype. This chain connects TRBV6-6 to TRBJ2-7, with D perhaps assigned TRBD1 or TRBD2 (6 bases each). The V end lost 0 bases, the J end lost 6 bases, and 9 bases lay between the germline ends. The CDR3 length is 13 residues. Germline V gene data show CDR1 as MNHNY and CDR2 as SVGAGI (reference sequence). The CDR3 nucleotides are TGTGCCAGCAGTTACTCGAGGGGGGTCGAGCAGTACGTC. Its translation: CASSYSRGVEQYV.

The chain links TRBV12-3 or TRBV12-4 to TRBJ2-1; weak D call: TRBD1 (5 bases). The CDR3 covers 16 residues. With 2 bases removed from V and 3 bases from J, the gap between germline ends came to 14 bases. The CDR3 sequence: CASSLRRGGIYNEQFF. The DNA for the CDR3 is TGTGCCAGCAGTTTAAGAAGGGGTGGGATCTACAATGAGCAGTTCTTC.

To note about this clonotype: One end of the junction does not line up with germline, which may come from a read error. V gene TRBV7-2 combines with J gene TRBJ2-2; possible D gene TRBD1, 6 bases. The germline gives CDR1 SGHTA, CDR2 FQGNSA. The CDR3 is made up of 14 amino acids. CDR3 amino acids: CASSLGQSTGEQFF. The CDR3, as DNA: TGTGCCAGCAGCTTGGGACAAAGCACCGGGGAGCAGTTTTTT.

CDR3 sequence: CASGTEGKPQHF. The CDR3 region has the DNA TGTGCCAGCGGCACCGAGGGGAAGCCCCAGCATTTT. The chain recombines TRBV6-1 with TRBJ1-5; a weak D match, TRBD1 (5 bases). Germline lookup yields CDR1 MNHNS and CDR2 SASEGT. V gave up 8 bases and J gave up 8 bases, with 13 bases separating them. The CDR3 has 12 residues.

J is TRBJ2-3 and V is TRBV4-1, with TRBD2 as a possible D gene (5 bases). From germline, CDR1 is MGHRA and CDR2 YSYEKL. This CDR3 comprises 16 residues. V was trimmed by 0 bases and J by 1 base, leaving 11 bases between them. The CDR3 loop is CASSQEGLGGTDTQYF. DNA of the CDR3: TGCGCCAGCAGCCAAGAAGGGCTGGGAGGCACAGATACGCAGTATTTT.

The V gene is TRBV6-4, the J gene TRBJ2-3; 12 nucleotides line up with TRBD2. CDR3 length: 16 residues. Germline V gene sequence: CDR1 MRHNA, CDR2 SNTAGT. V was clipped by 9 bases and J by 0 bases; unmatched bases: 7. The CDR3 sequence is CASPGLAGLSTDTQYF. The DNA of the CDR3 is TGTGCCAGTCCCGGACTAGCGGGACTTAGCACAGATACGCAGTATTTT.

In this sample, this clonotype turned up a few times. The V gene is TRBV19, the J gene TRBJ2-1, with 8 bases matching TRBD1. V shed 6 bases, J shed 9 bases, and the junction held 10 bases outside the gene matches. The CDR3 totals 14 residues. Germline V gene data show CDR1 as LNHDA and CDR2 as SQIVND (reference sequence). CDR3 sequence: CASSPQGGRGEQFF. CDR3 nucleotide sequence: TGTGCCAGTAGCCCACAGGGGGGAAGGGGTGAGCAGTTCTTC.

The table lists this clonotype with a few counts. The chain combines TRBV20-1 with TRBJ2-3; 7 nucleotides align to TRBD2. Per the germline V gene, CDR1 is DFQATT and CDR2 is SNEGSKA (reference sequence). V lost 0 bases and J lost 2; bases outside the gene matches: 5. The CDR3 spans 15 residues. The CDR3 bases are TGCAGTGCTAGAGATTGGCTAGCGGCCACAGATACGCAGTATTTT. Residues: CSARDWLAATDTQYF.

This clonotype was seen a few times. The CDR3, as DNA: TGTGCCAGCAGCCCCACAGGGGGTGGTGGCTACACCTTC. Its protein is CASSPTGGGGYTF. The chain links TRBV7-9 to TRBJ1-2, with 8 bases identical to TRBD1. Germline CDR1 and CDR2: SEHNR and FQNEAQ (reference sequence). With V trimmed by 5 bases and J by 7 bases, 6 bases remained unmatched. The CDR3 runs 13 residues. Full variable domain (remainder filled in from reference TRBV7-9 and TRBJ1-2): DTGVSQNPRHKITKRGQNVTFRCDPISEHNRLYWYRQTLGQGPEFLTYFQNEAQLEKSRLLSDRFSAERPKGSFSTLEIQRTEQGDSAMYLCASSPTGGGGYTFGSGTRLTVV.

V is TRBV6-2 or TRBV6-3 and J is TRBJ2-7; D not resolved. The germline V gene encodes CDR1 MNHEY and CDR2 SVGEGT. Trimming stripped 0 bases from V and 7 bases from J, with 13 bases between. The CDR3 consists of 14 residues. The CDR3 spells CASSYSGYLGEQYV. The CDR3 DNA reads as TGTGCCAGCAGTTACTCCGGCTACCTGGGGGAGCAGTACGTC.

This clonotype was observed a few times. The V and J genes are TRBV7-2 and TRBJ2-1; D ambiguous. Trimming pared 5 bases from V and 11 bases from J, leaving 16 bases between. Germline lookup yields CDR1 SGHTA and CDR2 FQGNSA. This CDR3 region has 13 residues. The DNA for the CDR3 is TGTGCCAGCAGCGGGGTCTATCCGGCGCAGCAGTTCTTC. This codes for CASSGVYPAQQFF.

The chain has TRBV7-9 and TRBJ2-5; D is unresolved. This CDR3 spans 16 amino acids. Between the trimmed V and J ends, which lost 3 bases and 3 bases, there was a span of 17 bases. The germline CDR1 and CDR2 sequences are SEHNR and FQNEAQ (reference sequence). As DNA, the CDR3 is TGTGCCAGCAGCTTTATCCGCCTGGGCATTAAAGAGACCCAGTACTTC. Amino acid sequence: CASSFIRLGIKETQYF.

This clonotype was counted a few times. This sequence joins TRBV4-3 and TRBJ2-1; D might be TRBD1 (5 bases). The germline CDR1 and CDR2 sequences are LGHNA and YSLEER. The CDR3 extends over 13 amino acids. Trimming cost V 2 bases and J 3 bases, with 5 bases left between them. CDR3 in amino acids: CASSQRGYNEQFF. The DNA of the CDR3 is TGCGCCAGCAGCCAAAGGGGCTACAATGAGCAGTTCTTC.

The chain combines TRBV7-9 with TRBJ2-6; D tentatively fits TRBD1 or TRBD2 (5 bases each). The V end lost 5 bases, the J end lost 0 bases, and 11 bases lay between the germline ends. Germline CDR1 SEHNR, CDR2 FQNEAQ (reference sequence). The CDR3 has 16 residues. CDR3: CASSPAGTSGANVLTF. The CDR3 DNA reads TGTGCCAGCAGCCCCGCAGGGACCTCTGGGGCCAACGTCCTGACTTTC.

This clonotype was observed a few times. The chain employs TRBV4-2 and TRBJ2-1; 7 bases match TRBD2. The trim removed 0 bases at V and 4 bases at J, leaving 9 bases unmatched. CDR1 and CDR2 (germline): LGHNA, YNFKEQ. CDR3 length: 17 amino acids. The CDR3 sequence is CASSQEGGASGYNEQFF. The CDR3 DNA reads as TGTGCCAGCAGCCAAGAAGGTGGGGCTAGCGGTTACAATGAGCAGTTCTTC.

This chain connects TRBV7-2 to TRBJ1-2, with 7 bases that match TRBD1. Germline V gene sequence: CDR1 SGHTA, CDR2 FQGNSA. V lost 5 bases and J lost 2; bases outside the gene matches: 11. CDR3 size: 16 residues. The CDR3 spells CASSMITRGLNYGYTF. Written as DNA, the CDR3 is TGTGCCAGCAGCATGATAACCAGGGGGTTAAACTATGGCTACACCTTC.

This clonotype has only a few counts. This chain joins TRBV7-2 and TRBJ2-7; 8 nucleotides match TRBD2. This CDR3 is 15 amino acids long. In germline, CDR1 is SGHTA, CDR2 FQGNSA. V dropped 1 base and J dropped 3; count of bases not matched to a gene: 5. The CDR3 nucleotides read TGTGCCAGCAGCTTAGGGTCTAGCGGGTTCTACGAGCAGTACGTC. Amino acid sequence: CASSLGSSGFYEQYV.

This chain uses TRBV7-9 with TRBJ1-2, with 7 positions matching TRBD1. The CDR3 totals 15 residues. The V gene end was trimmed by 5 bases and the J gene end by 2 bases; junction bases not matched to a gene: 8. The V gene's germline CDR1 is SEHNR and CDR2 FQNEAQ (reference sequence). CDR3 residues: CASSPRDSQNYGYTF. CDR3 nucleotide sequence: TGTGCCAGCAGCCCGAGGGACAGCCAAAACTATGGCTACACCTTC.

This clonotype has just a few counts. The gene calls are TRBV10-3 and TRBJ1-2, with 7 positions matching TRBD1. In germline, CDR1 is ENHRY, CDR2 SYGVKD. The V and J ends lost 0 bases and 8 bases, in that order; junction bases with no gene match: 6. This CDR3 spans 14 amino acids. This CDR3 reads CAISESWTGGGYTF. The CDR3 coding sequence is TGTGCCATCAGTGAGTCATGGACAGGCGGCGGCTACACCTTC.

This clonotype has only a few counts. The V call is TRBV11-3, the J call TRBJ2-3, with D possibly called TRBD1 or TRBD2 (5 bases each). The CDR3 extends over 18 amino acids. V was trimmed by 1 base and J by 2 bases, leaving 19 bases between them. The germline CDR1 and CDR2 sequences are SGHNT and YENEEA. The CDR3 sequence: CASSLAQGGSGTTDTQYF. The CDR3, as DNA: TGTGCCAGCAGCTTAGCCCAGGGTGGGAGCGGAACCACAGATACGCAGTATTTT.

This clonotype was seen a few times. The chain carries TRBV7-8 and TRBJ2-3; D unclear. CDR3 length equals 14 residues. The germline V and J ends were trimmed by 6 bases and 2 bases, with 12 bases remaining between them. Germline V CDR1 and CDR2: SGHVS, FQNEAQ. CDR3: CASRPRYTTDTQYF. CDR3 DNA sequence: TGTGCCAGCAGGCCCCGGTACACCACAGATACGCAGTATTTT.

This clonotype was seen ten or more times. The V call is TRBV7-8, the J call TRBJ2-1; D remains ambiguous. The CDR3 covers 15 residues. Trimming took 4 bases from V and 5 from J, leaving 15 bases between them. The germline V gene has CDR1 SGHVS and CDR2 FQNEAQ. In DNA form, the CDR3 reads TGTGCCAGCAGCTCGCTTCCGGTTCTCAACAATGAGCAGTTCTTC. It translates to CASSSLPVLNNEQFF.

This clonotype was seen a few times. The chain employs TRBV24-1 and TRBJ2-1; 9 bases match TRBD2. The CDR3 runs 16 residues. Trimming cost V 8 bases and J 4 bases; bases outside gene matches: 11. Germline lookup yields CDR1 KGHDR and CDR2 SFDVKD. CDR3 residues: CATTLAAGGRYNEQFF. CDR3 DNA: TGTGCCACCACATTAGCGGCGGGAGGGAGGTACAATGAGCAGTTCTTC.

The table lists this clonotype with a count of one. The chain couples TRBV24-1 to TRBJ2-1; 7 nucleotides agree with TRBD2. The V gene end was trimmed by 2 bases and the J gene end by 6 bases; junction bases not matched to a gene: 6. Germline CDR1 KGHDR, CDR2 SFDVKD. This CDR3 is 15 amino acids long. This CDR3 is CATSDSPGGPNEQFF. The CDR3 coding sequence is TGTGCCACCAGTGATTCTCCGGGAGGCCCCAATGAGCAGTTCTTC.

The chain couples TRBV7-8 to TRBJ2-7, with 10 bases identical to TRBD2. CDR1 SGHVS and CDR2 FQNEAQ come from the germline V gene. This CDR3 comprises 19 residues. The ends lost 2 bases at V and 3 bases at J; junction bases unmatched: 16. This CDR3 is CASSLTGYLELAGRYEQYF. The CDR3 DNA reads as TGTGCCAGCAGCTTAACGGGGTACCTTGAACTAGCGGGACGCTACGAGCAGTACTTC. The full variable domain, rest sourced from reference TRBV7-8 and TRBJ2-7, is GAGVSQSPRYKVAKRGQDVALRCDPISGHVSLFWYQQALGQGPEFLTYFQNEAQLDKSGLPSDRFFAERPEGSVSTLKIQRTQQEDSAVYLCASSLTGYLELAGRYEQYFGPGTRLTVT.